The source of this T cell receptor beta chain is a study of identical twins. Per the germline V gene, CDR1 is DFQATT and CDR2 is SNEGSKA (reference sequence). Trimming took 8 bases from V and 3 from J; bases not matched to a gene: 10. The CDR3 runs 14 residues. This clonotype came up a few times. TCRdb re-analysed the 5' RACE reads in MiXCR, keeping a single row per CDR3 protein. This table holds under 1 million distinct CDR3 sequences, approximately 13% found once. In addition, the sample was reused for a study of yellow fever vaccine responses in identical twins.

The TCR sequence derives from a young woman in good health. The specimen sequenced was PBMCs. V and J are TRBV20-1 and TRBJ2-3; 8 bases line up with TRBD1. The CDR3 here is CSSRQRQGTDTQYF. In DNA, the CDR3 is TGCAGTTCCCGTCAGAGACAGGGGACAGATACGCAGTATTTT.